These T cell receptor beta chains were read from a single sample in a study of T cell repertoires in cytomegalovirus infection. Using its own MiXCR run on the reads, TCRdb lists one record per CDR3 protein. The data hold around 900,000 distinct CDR3 sequences, with approximately 32% observed a single time. These receptors' antigens are unknown. Material: cultured CD8+ T cells from PBMCs, obtained from culture after CMV antigen stimulation. All receptors derive from a human donor in good health (CMV status not recorded). Some clones in this sample may be carry-over from other donors' samples. Both conserved end residues are part of each CDR3. D genes are given only for firm matches. Part of the rows lack a size; the others show once, few, many or a class for expanded clones.

clone size: NA
D gene: NA
V gene: TRBV4-1
J gene: TRBJ1-1
CDR3 DNA: TGCGCCAGCAGTTCTATACAGAGCATGAACACTGAAGCTTTCTTT
CDR3 protein: CASSSIQSMNTEAFF

clone size: few
D gene: NA
V gene: TRBV15
J gene: TRBJ2-3
CDR3 DNA: TGTGCCACCAGCAGAGAGCACAACACAGATACGCAGTATTTT
CDR3 protein: CATSREHNTDTQYF

clone size: NA
D gene: NA
V gene: TRBV20-1
J gene: TRBJ1-2
CDR3 DNA: TGCAGTGCCCACCTCGACTATGGCTACACCTTC
CDR3 protein: CSAHLDYGYTF

clone size: NA
D gene: TRBD1
V gene: TRBV7-6
J gene: TRBJ1-5
CDR3 DNA: TGTGCCAGCAGTCCGACAGGGCCGGGACGGAATCAGCCCCAGCATTTT
CDR3 protein: CASSPTGPGRNQPQHF

clone size: many
D gene: NA
V gene: TRBV7-8
J gene: TRBJ2-3
CDR3 DNA: TGTGCCAGCAGCTTAGCGGGGGCGGGCTCTAGCACAGATACGCAGTATTTT
CDR3 protein: CASSLAGAGSSTDTQYF

clone size: NA
D gene: TRBD2
V gene: TRBV29-1
J gene: TRBJ2-1
CDR3 DNA: TGCAGCGCTAAGAGCGGGGGGGCCTCTACCTACAATGAGCAGTTCTTC
CDR3 protein: CSAKSGGASTYNEQFF

clone size: NA
D gene: TRBD1
V gene: TRBV5-5
J gene: TRBJ2-5
CDR3 DNA: TGTGCCAGCAGCTTGCGGGGGAGGTGGCAGGGGGCTCAAGAGACCCAGTACTTC
CDR3 protein: CASSLRGRWQGAQETQYF

clone size: few
D gene: TRBD2
V gene: TRBV3-1
J gene: TRBJ2-3
CDR3 DNA: TGTGCCAGCAGCCCCGACAGCGGGGTCACAGATACGCAGTATTTT
CDR3 protein: CASSPDSGVTDTQYF

clone size: NA
D gene: NA
V gene: TRBV11-1
J gene: TRBJ2-1
CDR3 DNA: TGTGCCAGCAGCCGCTCCCACCACAATGAGCAGTTCTTC
CDR3 protein: CASSRSHHNEQFF

clone size: NA
D gene: TRBD2
V gene: TRBV7-6
J gene: TRBJ2-1
CDR3 DNA: TGTACCAGCAGGCGACTAGCGGGGGGGGCCTACAATGAGCAGTTCTTC
CDR3 protein: CTSRRLAGGAYNEQFF

clone size: NA
D gene: TRBD2
V gene: TRBV7-6
J gene: TRBJ2-5
CDR3 DNA: TGTGCCAGCAGCTTGGGCCTAGCGGGGCCCACCCAGTACTTC
CDR3 protein: CASSLGLAGPTQYF

clone size: once
D gene: TRBD1
V gene: TRBV7-8
J gene: TRBJ2-3
CDR3 DNA: TGTGCCAGCATCCCACCGGGACAGGCTAGCACAGATACGCAGTATTTT
CDR3 protein: CASIPPGQASTDTQYF

clone size: few
D gene: TRBD2
V gene: TRBV20-1
J gene: TRBJ2-5
CDR3 DNA: TGCAGTGCTAGAGGAGGGATGGCTAGCGGATCGACTCAAGAGACCCAGTACTTC
CDR3 protein: CSARGGMASGSTQETQYF

clone size: NA
D gene: TRBD1
V gene: TRBV6-5
J gene: TRBJ1-1
CDR3 DNA: TGTGCCAGCAGTTACTCGGACAGGTTGGGCACTGAAGCTTTCTTT
CDR3 protein: CASSYSDRLGTEAFF

clone size: NA
D gene: NA
V gene: TRBV20-1
J gene: TRBJ2-1
CDR3 DNA: TGCAGTGCTAGACCAACCACGGGGGCGGGGTTCTCCTACAATGAGCAGTTCTTC
CDR3 protein: CSARPTTGAGFSYNEQFF

clone size: NA
D gene: NA
V gene: TRBV7-6
J gene: TRBJ2-7
CDR3 DNA: TGTGCCAGCAGCGTCTCGGCGGGACAAATCTACGAGCAGTACTTC
CDR3 protein: CASSVSAGQIYEQYF

clone size: few
D gene: NA
V gene: TRBV19
J gene: TRBJ1-2
CDR3 DNA: TGTGCCAGTAGTCCCCCGGACAGCCCCCTCTATGGCTACACCTTC
CDR3 protein: CASSPPDSPLYGYTF

clone size: NA
D gene: NA
V gene: TRBV11-2
J gene: TRBJ1-2
CDR3 DNA: TGTGCCAACAGCGTCCGGGACAACAACTATGGCTACACCTTC
CDR3 protein: CANSVRDNNYGYTF

clone size: NA
D gene: TRBD2
V gene: TRBV7-2
J gene: TRBJ2-5
CDR3 DNA: TGTGCCAGCACCCCTTTTTGGCGGGGGATAGGTGAGACCCAGTACTTC
CDR3 protein: CASTPFWRGIGETQYF

clone size: many
D gene: NA
V gene: TRBV6-1
J gene: TRBJ2-1
CDR3 DNA: TGTGCCAGCATGTCAGGGGCGTCCTACAATGAGCAGTTCTTC
CDR3 protein: CASMSGASYNEQFF

clone size: many
D gene: TRBD2
V gene: TRBV7-2
J gene: TRBJ2-7
CDR3 DNA: TGTGCCAGCAGCTTATCGGGGGGGCCAGACGAGCAGTACTTC
CDR3 protein: CASSLSGGPDEQYF

clone size: few
D gene: TRBD2
V gene: TRBV4-2
J gene: TRBJ2-7
CDR3 DNA: TGTGCCAGCAGCCAACCTCTAGCGGGGGACTCCTACGAGCAGTACTTC
CDR3 protein: CASSQPLAGDSYEQYF

clone size: many
D gene: NA
V gene: TRBV7-6
J gene: TRBJ2-1
CDR3 DNA: TGTGCCAGCAGGAGAGCAGTAGGGTGGGATGAGCAGTTCTTC
CDR3 protein: CASRRAVGWDEQFF

clone size: few
D gene: NA
V gene: TRBV12-3/TRBV12-4
J gene: TRBJ1-2
CDR3 DNA: TGTGCCAGCAGTTTTGGGAAGATCTATGGCTACACCTTC
CDR3 protein: CASSFGKIYGYTF

clone size: NA
D gene: NA
V gene: TRBV7-9
J gene: TRBJ2-7
CDR3 DNA: TGTGCCACCGAGCCGGACACCCTATACTTC
CDR3 protein: CATEPDTLYF

clone size: NA
D gene: NA
V gene: TRBV14
J gene: TRBJ1-4
CDR3 DNA: TGTGCCAGCAGCCAAGACGTCGGGGTCTCGTCTGAAAAACTGTTTTTT
CDR3 protein: CASSQDVGVSSEKLFF

clone size: many
D gene: TRBD2
V gene: TRBV7-6
J gene: TRBJ2-1
CDR3 DNA: TGTGCCAGCAGCTACCTAAGCGGGGGGGCAAATGAGCAGTTCTTC
CDR3 protein: CASSYLSGGANEQFF

clone size: few
D gene: NA
V gene: TRBV6-1
J gene: TRBJ2-5
CDR3 DNA: TGTGCCAGCACTGTAGGACAGCAAGAGACCCAGTACTTC
CDR3 protein: CASTVGQQETQYF

clone size: few
D gene: TRBD2
V gene: TRBV7-9
J gene: TRBJ2-2
CDR3 DNA: TGTGCCAGCAGCTCCGGGACTAGCGGGGTGATCTCAAACGGGGAGCTGTTTTTT
CDR3 protein: CASSSGTSGVISNGELFF

clone size: few
D gene: TRBD1
V gene: TRBV2
J gene: TRBJ2-3
CDR3 DNA: TGTGCCAGCAGTACCTGGGACAGGGGCACAGATACGCAGTATTTT
CDR3 protein: CASSTWDRGTDTQYF